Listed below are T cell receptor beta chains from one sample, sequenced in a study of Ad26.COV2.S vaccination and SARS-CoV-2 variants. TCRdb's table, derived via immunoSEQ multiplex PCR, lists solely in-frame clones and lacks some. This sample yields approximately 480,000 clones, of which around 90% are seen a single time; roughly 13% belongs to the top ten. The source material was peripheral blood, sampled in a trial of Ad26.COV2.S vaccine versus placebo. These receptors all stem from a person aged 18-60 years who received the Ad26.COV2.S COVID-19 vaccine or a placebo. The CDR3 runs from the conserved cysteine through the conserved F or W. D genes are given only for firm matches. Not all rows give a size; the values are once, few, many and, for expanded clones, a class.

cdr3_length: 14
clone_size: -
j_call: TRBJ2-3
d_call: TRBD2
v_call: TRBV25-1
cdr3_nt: TGTGCCAGCAGTAAGGGACTAGCGCTGAATACGCAGTATTTT
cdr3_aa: CASSKGLALNTQYF

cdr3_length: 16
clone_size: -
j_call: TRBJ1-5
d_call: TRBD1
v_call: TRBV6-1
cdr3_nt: TGTGCCAGCAGTGAGGGAGGGGGCAATAACAATCAGCCCCAGCATTTT
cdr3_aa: CASSEGGGNNNQPQHF

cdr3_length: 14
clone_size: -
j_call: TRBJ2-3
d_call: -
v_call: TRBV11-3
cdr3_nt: TGTGCCAGCAGCGACAGACAGGAAACAGATACGCAGTATTTT
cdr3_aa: CASSDRQETDTQYF

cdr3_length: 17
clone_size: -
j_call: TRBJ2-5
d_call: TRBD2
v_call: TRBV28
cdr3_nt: TGTGCCAGCAGTTTCCCCCACCTGGCGGGAGGGGGGGAGACCCAGTACTTC
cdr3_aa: CASSFPHLAGGGETQYF

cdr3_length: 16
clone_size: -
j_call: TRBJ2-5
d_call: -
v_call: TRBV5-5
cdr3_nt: TGTGCCAGCAGCTTCCAGGGACCCCAAGTCGGGGAGACCCAGTACTTC
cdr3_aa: CASSFQGPQVGETQYF

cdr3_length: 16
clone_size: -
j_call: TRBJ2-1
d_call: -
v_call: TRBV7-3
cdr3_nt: TGTGCCAGCAGCCAAAACCACCGGAGCTCCTACAATGAGCAGTTCTTC
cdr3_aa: CASSQNHRSSYNEQFF

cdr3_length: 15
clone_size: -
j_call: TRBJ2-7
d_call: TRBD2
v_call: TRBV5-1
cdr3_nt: TGCGCCAGCAGCGAAGGACTAGCGGGAGTCGGGGAGCAGTACTTC
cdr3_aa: CASSEGLAGVGEQYF

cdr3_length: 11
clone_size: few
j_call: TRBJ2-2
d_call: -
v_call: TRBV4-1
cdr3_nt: TGCGCCAGCAGCCTGGCCGGGGAGCTGTTTTTT
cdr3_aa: CASSLAGELFF

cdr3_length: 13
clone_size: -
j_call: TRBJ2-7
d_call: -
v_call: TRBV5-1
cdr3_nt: TGCGCCAGCAGCTTGGAAACTAGCTACGAGCAGTACTTC
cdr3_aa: CASSLETSYEQYF

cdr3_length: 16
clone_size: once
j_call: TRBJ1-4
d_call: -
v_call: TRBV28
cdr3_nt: TGTGCCAGCAGTTTAAATGCGAGAGGGGCTGGGGAAAAACTGTTTTTT
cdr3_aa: CASSLNARGAGEKLFF

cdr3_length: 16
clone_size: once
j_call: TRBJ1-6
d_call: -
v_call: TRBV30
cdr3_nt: TGTGCCTGGAGAGACCCCTCGAGCTCCTATAATTCACCCCTCCACTTT
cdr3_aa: CAWRDPSSSYNSPLHF

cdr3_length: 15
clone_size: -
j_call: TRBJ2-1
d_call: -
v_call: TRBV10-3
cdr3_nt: TGTGCCATCAGTGAGTCGGGAGGCTCCTACAATGAGCAGTTCTTC
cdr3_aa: CAISESGGSYNEQFF

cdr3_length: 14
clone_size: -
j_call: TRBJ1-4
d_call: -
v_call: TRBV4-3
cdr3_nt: TGCGCCAGCAGCCAAGTAGGGGCCGGGGAAAAACTGTTTTTT
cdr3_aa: CASSQVGAGEKLFF

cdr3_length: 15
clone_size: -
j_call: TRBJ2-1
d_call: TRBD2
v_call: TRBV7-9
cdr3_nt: TGTGCCAGCAGCTTAGCGCAGGGCCCTAGCGGGGTGCAGTTCTTC
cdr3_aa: CASSLAQGPSGVQFF

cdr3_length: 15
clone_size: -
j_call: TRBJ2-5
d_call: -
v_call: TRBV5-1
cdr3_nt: TGCGCCAGCAGCAGGAACCTCGTCACTCAAGAGACCCAGTACTTC
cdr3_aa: CASSRNLVTQETQYF

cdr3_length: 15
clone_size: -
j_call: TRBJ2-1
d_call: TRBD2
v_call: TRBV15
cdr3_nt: TGTGCCACCAGCAGAGAGAGCGGGAGGGCCAATGAGCAGTTCTTC
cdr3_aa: CATSRESGRANEQFF

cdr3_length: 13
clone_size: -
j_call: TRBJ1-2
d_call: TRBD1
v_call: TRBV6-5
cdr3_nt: TGTGCCAGCGGCCCCGGGACAGGCTATGGCTACACCTTC
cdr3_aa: CASGPGTGYGYTF

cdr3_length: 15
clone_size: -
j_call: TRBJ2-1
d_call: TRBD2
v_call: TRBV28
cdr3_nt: TGTGCCAGCAGTCCTCAGCGGGAGTTCTACAATGAGCAGTTCTTC
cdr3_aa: CASSPQREFYNEQFF

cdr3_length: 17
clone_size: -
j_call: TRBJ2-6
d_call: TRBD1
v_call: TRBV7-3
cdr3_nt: TGTGCCACCTCTCTCGGACAGGGGGCGCCCGGGGCCAACGTCCTGACTTTC
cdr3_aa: CATSLGQGAPGANVLTF

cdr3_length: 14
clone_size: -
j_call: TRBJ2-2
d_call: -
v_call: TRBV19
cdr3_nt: TGTGCCAGTAGTCTGGGCAGGAACACCGGGGAGCTGTTTTTT
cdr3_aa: CASSLGRNTGELFF

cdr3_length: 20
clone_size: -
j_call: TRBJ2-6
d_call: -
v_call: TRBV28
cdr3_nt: TGTGCCAGCAGTTCTGTGGTGTTTGGCAGTGCCAGGCCTGGGGCCAACGTCCTGACTTTC
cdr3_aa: CASSSVVFGSARPGANVLTF

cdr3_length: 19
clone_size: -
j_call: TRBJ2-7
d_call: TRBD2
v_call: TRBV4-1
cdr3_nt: TGCGCCAGCAGCCAAGATCCCCCCGGGACTAGCGGGAGGGCCTCCGAGCAGTACTTC
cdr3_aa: CASSQDPPGTSGRASEQYF

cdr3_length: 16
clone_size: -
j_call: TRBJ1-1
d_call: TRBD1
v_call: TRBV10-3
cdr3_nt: TGTGCCATCAGTACTTCAGGGGGCGCCGGGAACACTGAAGCTTTCTTT
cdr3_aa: CAISTSGGAGNTEAFF

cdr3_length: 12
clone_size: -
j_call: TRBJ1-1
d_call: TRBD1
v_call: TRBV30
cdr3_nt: TGTGCCTGGAGTATAAGACAGGGACAAGCTTTCTTT
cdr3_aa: CAWSIRQGQAFF

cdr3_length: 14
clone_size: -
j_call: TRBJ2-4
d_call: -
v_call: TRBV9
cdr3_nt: TGTGCCAGCAGCGTAGGACAGATGTCGAACATTCAGTACTTC
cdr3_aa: CASSVGQMSNIQYF

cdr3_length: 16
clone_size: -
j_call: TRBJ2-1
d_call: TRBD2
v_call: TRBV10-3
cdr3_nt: TGTGCCACCACACCGGCGACTAGCGGGCAGAGGATTGAGCAGTTCTTC
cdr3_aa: CATTPATSGQRIEQFF

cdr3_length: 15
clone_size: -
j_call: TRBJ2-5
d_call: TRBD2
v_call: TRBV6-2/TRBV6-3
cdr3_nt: TGTGCCAGCAGTTACTCTTTGGCGGGAGGCGAGACCCAGTACTTC
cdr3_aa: CASSYSLAGGETQYF

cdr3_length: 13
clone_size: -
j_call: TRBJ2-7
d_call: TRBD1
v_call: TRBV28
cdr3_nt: TGTGCCTGGGCCGGGGACAGGGGGCGGGAGCAGTACTTC
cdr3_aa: CAWAGDRGREQYF

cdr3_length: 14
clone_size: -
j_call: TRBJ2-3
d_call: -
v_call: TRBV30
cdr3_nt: TGTGCCTGGAGATTCGCGGGAAGCACAGATACGCAGTATTTT
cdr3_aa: CAWRFAGSTDTQYF

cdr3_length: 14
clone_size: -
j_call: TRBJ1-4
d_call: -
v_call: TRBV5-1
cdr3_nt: TGCGCCAGCAGCGCCCGATTGGCTAATGAAAAACTGTTTTTT
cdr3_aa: CASSARLANEKLFF

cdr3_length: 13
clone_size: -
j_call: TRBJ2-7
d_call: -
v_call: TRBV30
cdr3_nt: TGTGCCTGCAACCAGGACACCCCCGTCGAGCAGTACTTC
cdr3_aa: CACNQDTPVEQYF

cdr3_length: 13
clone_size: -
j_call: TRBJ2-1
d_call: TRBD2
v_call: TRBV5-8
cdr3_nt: TGTGCCAGTGGACTAGCAAACTACAATGAGCAGTTCTTC
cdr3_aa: CASGLANYNEQFF

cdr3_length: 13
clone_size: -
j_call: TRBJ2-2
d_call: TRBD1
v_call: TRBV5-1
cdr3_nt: TGCGCCAGCAGCAGGACAGGGGCCGGGGAGCTGTTTTTT
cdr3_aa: CASSRTGAGELFF

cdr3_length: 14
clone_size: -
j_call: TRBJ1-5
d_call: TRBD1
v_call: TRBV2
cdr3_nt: TGTGCCAGCAGTTCACAGGGGATTAATCAGCCCCAGCATTTT
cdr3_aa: CASSSQGINQPQHF

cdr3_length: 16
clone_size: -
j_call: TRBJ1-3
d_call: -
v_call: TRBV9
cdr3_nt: TGTGCCAGCAGCGCCCGCGGGATGGACTCTGGAAACACCATATATTTT
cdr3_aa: CASSARGMDSGNTIYF

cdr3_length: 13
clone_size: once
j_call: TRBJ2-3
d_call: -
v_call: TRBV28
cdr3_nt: TGTGCCAGCAGTCGTTCTAGCGCCGATACGCAGTATTTT
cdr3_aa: CASSRSSADTQYF

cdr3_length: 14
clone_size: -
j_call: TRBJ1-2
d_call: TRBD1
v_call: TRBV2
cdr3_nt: TGTGCCAGCAAGACGGGACAGAATCCCTATGGCTACACCTTC
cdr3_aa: CASKTGQNPYGYTF

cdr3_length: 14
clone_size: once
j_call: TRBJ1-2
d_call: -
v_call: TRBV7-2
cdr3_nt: TGTGCCAGCAGCTTACGGGCTTTTGGCTATGGCTACACCTTC
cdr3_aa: CASSLRAFGYGYTF

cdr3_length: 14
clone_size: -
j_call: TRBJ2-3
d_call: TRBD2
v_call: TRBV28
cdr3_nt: TGTGCCAGCAGTAGGACTAGCCGCACAGATACGCAGTATTTT
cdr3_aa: CASSRTSRTDTQYF

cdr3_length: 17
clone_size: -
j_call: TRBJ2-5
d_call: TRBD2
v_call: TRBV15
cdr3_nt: TGTGCCACCAGCTCAGGGACTAGCGGGGAATTCCAAGAGACCCAGTACTTC
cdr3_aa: CATSSGTSGEFQETQYF

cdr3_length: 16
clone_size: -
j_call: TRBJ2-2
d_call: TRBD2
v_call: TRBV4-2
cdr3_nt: TGTGCCAGCAGCCAAACGGGGGGAACGAACACCGGGGAGCTGTTTTTT
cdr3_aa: CASSQTGGTNTGELFF

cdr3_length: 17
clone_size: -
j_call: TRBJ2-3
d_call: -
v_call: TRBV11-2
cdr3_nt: TGTGCCAGCAGCCTCGGGGCGTTAGCGGCGAGCACAGATACGCAGTATTTT
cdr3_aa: CASSLGALAASTDTQYF

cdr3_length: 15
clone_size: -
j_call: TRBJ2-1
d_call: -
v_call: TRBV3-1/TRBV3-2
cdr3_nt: TGTGCCAGCAGCCCCTCGAGAGGGGCCCCCAGTGAGCAGTTCTTC
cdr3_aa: CASSPSRGAPSEQFF

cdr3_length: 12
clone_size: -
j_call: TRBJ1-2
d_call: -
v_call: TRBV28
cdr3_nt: TGTGCCAGCAGTATAGGGGGGTCGCGCTACACCTTC
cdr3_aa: CASSIGGSRYTF

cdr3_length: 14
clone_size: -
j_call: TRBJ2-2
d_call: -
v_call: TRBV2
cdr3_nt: TGTGCCAGCAGCCGACAGGACTACACCGGGGAGCTGTTTTTT
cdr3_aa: CASSRQDYTGELFF

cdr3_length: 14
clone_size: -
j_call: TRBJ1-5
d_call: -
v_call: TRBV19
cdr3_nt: TGTGCCAGTAGTATAGGGGACCCTAATCAGCCCCAGCATTTT
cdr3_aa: CASSIGDPNQPQHF

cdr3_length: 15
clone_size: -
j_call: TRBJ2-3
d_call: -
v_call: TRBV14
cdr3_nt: TGTGCCAGCAGCCAGGGAGTGGGGGGCACAGATACGCAGTATTTT
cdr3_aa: CASSQGVGGTDTQYF

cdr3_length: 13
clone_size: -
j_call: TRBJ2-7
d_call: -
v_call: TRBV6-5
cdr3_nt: TGTGCCAGCATCCCGGGTCGGGAGTCGGAGCAGTACTTC
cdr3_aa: CASIPGRESEQYF

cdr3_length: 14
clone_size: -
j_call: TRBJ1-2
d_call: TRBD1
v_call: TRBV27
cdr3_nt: TGTGCCAGCAGTTTTAGAGGGGGCGAAGGTGGCTACACCTTC
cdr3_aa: CASSFRGGEGGYTF

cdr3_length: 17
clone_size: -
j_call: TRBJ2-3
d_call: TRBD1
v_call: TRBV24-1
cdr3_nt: TGTGCCACCAGTGCCCTGCAGGGGGACAGCAGCACAGATACGCAGTATTTT
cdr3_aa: CATSALQGDSSTDTQYF

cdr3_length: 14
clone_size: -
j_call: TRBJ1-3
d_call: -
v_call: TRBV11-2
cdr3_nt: TGTGCCAGCAGCTTAGAGGCGATCGGAAACACCATATATTTT
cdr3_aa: CASSLEAIGNTIYF

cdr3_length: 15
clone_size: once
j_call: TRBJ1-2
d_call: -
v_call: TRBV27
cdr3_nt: TGTGCCAGCAGTTTATCGTCGCCAGGGACCTATGGCTACACCTTC
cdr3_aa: CASSLSSPGTYGYTF

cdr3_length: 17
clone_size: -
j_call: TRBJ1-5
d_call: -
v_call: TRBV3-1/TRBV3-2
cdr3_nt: TGTGCCAGCAGCCAAGATCCGTCGGCTGATGGCAATCAGCCCCAGCATTTT
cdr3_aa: CASSQDPSADGNQPQHF

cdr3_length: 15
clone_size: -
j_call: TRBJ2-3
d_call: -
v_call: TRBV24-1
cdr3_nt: TGTGCCACCAGTGATTCAACAGTAAGCACAGATACGCAGTATTTT
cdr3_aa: CATSDSTVSTDTQYF

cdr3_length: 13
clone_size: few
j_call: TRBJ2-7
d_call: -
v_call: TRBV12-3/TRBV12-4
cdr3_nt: TGTGCCAGCAGTATCGCCAATGGATACGAGCAGTACTTC
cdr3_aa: CASSIANGYEQYF